The rows below give T cell receptor beta chains drawn from one sample of a study of CD8 T cells in Susac syndrome. From the immunoSEQ multiplex PCR reads, TCRdb called clonotypes with MiXCR, one entry per CDR3 protein. The sample includes 90,000 to 150,000 distinct CDR3 sequences, less than 95% of them seen just once. Material for sequencing was CD4+ T cells from PBMCs. These receptors were collected from a human donor in good health. CDR3s include the opening cysteine and the closing phenylalanine or tryptophan. Each record gives: clone size, J gene, V gene, D gene, CDR3 protein, CDR3 DNA. D genes are given only for firm matches. A clone size is listed for some rows: how often the clone was seen (once, few, many), or a class if it is expanded.

few TRBJ2-5 TRBV14 NA CASSQSAFGPIETQYF TGTGCCAGCAGCCAATCGGCTTTCGGTCCGATAGAGACCCAGTACTTC
NA TRBJ2-5 TRBV7-2 TRBD1 CASSIGSGQGETQYF TGTGCCAGCAGCATAGGCTCGGGACAGGGAGAGACCCAGTACTTC
NA TRBJ2-7 TRBV5-4 NA CASSGGPSVEQYF TGTGCCAGCAGCGGCGGGCCTTCCGTAGAGCAGTACTTC
NA TRBJ2-5 TRBV7-6 NA CASSVIPSGGQETQYF TGTGCCAGCAGCGTGATACCTTCTGGGGGGCAAGAGACCCAGTACTTC
NA TRBJ2-7 TRBV11-2 TRBD2 CASSSSGRPHEQYF TGTGCCAGCAGCTCTAGCGGGAGACCCCACGAGCAGTACTTC
NA TRBJ2-1 TRBV6-1 NA CASRLVPNNEQFF TGTGCCAGCAGACTAGTACCCAACAATGAGCAGTTCTTC
NA TRBJ1-2 TRBV25-1 TRBD1 CASQRQGGYGYTF TGTGCCAGCCAGAGACAGGGAGGCTATGGCTACACCTTC
once TRBJ2-2 TRBV6-4 NA CASSVNGEGNTGELFF TGTGCCAGCAGTGTGAACGGAGAGGGGAACACCGGGGAGCTGTTTTTT
NA TRBJ2-1 TRBV29-1 TRBD2 CSVEPNSGSGNEQFF TGCAGCGTTGAACCTAACAGCGGGAGCGGCAATGAGCAGTTCTTC
NA TRBJ1-5 TRBV12-3/TRBV12-4 TRBD1 CASSTDRGLRQPQHF TGTGCCAGCAGTACGGACAGGGGGCTGAGGCAGCCCCAGCATTTT
NA TRBJ2-3 TRBV4-3 NA CASSQDPDHTQYF TGCGCCAGCAGCCAGGACCCTGACCATACGCAGTATTTT
NA TRBJ2-7 TRBV15 NA CATSGTETYEQYF TGTGCCACCAGCGGGACGGAGACCTACGAGCAGTACTTC
NA TRBJ1-5 TRBV19 NA CASSGQEGNQPQHF TGTGCCAGTAGTGGGCAGGAGGGCAATCAGCCCCAGCATTTT